One and the same sample provided the 6 T cell receptor beta chains below, sequenced in a study of blood T cell repertoires in COVID-19. The assay was immunoSEQ multiplex PCR, and TCRdb's table has in-frame clones only and misses some. The data contain roughly 150,000 clones, around 73% of them seen just once; the ten biggest clones take up around 9.9%. The sample taken for sequencing was peripheral blood. The receptor set was obtained from a man aged 55 to 69 who had recovered from COVID-19.

The chain carries TRBV5-1 and TRBJ1-2, with 7 bases identical to TRBD1. V gave up 4 bases and J gave up 5 bases; unmatched junction bases: 2. There are 12 residues in the CDR3. CDR1 and CDR2 from the germline V gene are SGHRS and YFSETQ. CDR3 DNA: TGCGCCAGCAGCCAGGGACAGTATGGCTACACCTTC. It codes for CASSQGQYGYTF.

The chain links TRBV28 to TRBJ2-5; D possibly corresponds to TRBD2 (6 bases). This CDR3 is built from 15 residues. Deletions cut 4 bases from V and 2 bases from J, with 14 bases between. Germline V CDR1 and CDR2: MDHEN, SYDVKM. The CDR3 nucleotides are TGTGCCAGCAGTTCCCTGGGACTGCGGCAAGAGACCCAGTACTTC. Translated: CASSSLGLRQETQYF.

The chain employs TRBV5-4 and TRBJ2-3; 7 positions agree with TRBD2. The germline gives CDR1 SGHNT, CDR2 YYREEE (reference sequence). The CDR3 is made up of 15 amino acids. V shed 0 bases and J 1 base; nucleotides not matched to a gene: 2. The CDR3 DNA is TGTGCCAGCAGCTTGGCGGGAGGACGCACAGATACGCAGTATTTT. It specifies CASSLAGGRTDTQYF.

This clone came up once. The chain joins TRBV2 to TRBJ2-6; D call uncertain. V was clipped by 1 base and J by 0 bases, with 10 bases between them. Germline V gene data show CDR1 as SNHLY and CDR2 as FYNNEI. CDR3 length: 17 residues. The CDR3 sequence is CASSEVGSFSGANVLTF. CDR3 DNA sequence: TGTGCCAGCAGTGAAGTTGGCAGTTTCTCTGGGGCCAACGTCCTGACTTTC.

The chain has TRBV5-1 and TRBJ2-5, with 14 positions matching TRBD2. The V segment lost 8 bases and the J segment 1 base; nucleotides outside the gene matches: 10. Per the germline V gene, CDR1 is SGHRS and CDR2 is YFSETQ. This CDR3 is built from 17 residues. CDR3 amino acids: CASSGTSGGVLQETQYF. For the CDR3, the DNA is TGCGCCAGTTCCGGGACTAGCGGGGGAGTTCTCCAAGAGACCCAGTACTTC.

The chain's CDR3 is CASSHSRGDVGEQYF. The CDR3 DNA follows: TGTGCCAGCTCCCACAGCCGGGGGGACGTGGGGGAGCAGTACTTC. The chain is built from TRBV18 and TRBJ2-7; TRBD2 agrees at 7 bases. The germline CDR1 and CDR2 sequences are KGHSH and LQKENI. The CDR3 length is 15 residues. The trim removed 6 bases at V and 7 bases at J, leaving 15 bases unmatched.